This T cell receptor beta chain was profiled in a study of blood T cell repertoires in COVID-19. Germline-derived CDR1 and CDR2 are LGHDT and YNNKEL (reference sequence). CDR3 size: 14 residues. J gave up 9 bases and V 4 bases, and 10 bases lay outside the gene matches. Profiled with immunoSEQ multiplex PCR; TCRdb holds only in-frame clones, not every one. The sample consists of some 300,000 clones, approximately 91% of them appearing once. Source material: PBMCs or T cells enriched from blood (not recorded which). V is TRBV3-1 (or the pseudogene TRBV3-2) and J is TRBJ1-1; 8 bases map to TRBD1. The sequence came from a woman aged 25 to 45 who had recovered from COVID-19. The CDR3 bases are TGTGCCAGCAGCCCCGGACAGGGTTACGAGCAAGCTTTCTTT. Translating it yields CASSPGQGYEQAFF.